This is a list of T cell receptor beta chains from one sample in a study of blood T cells in healthy people across ages. Via MiXCR, TCRdb re-called the 5' RACE reads, giving one row per CDR3 protein. The data show about 500,000 distinct CDR3 sequences, under 30% seen once. These same data were also listed under a study on T cells of mothers and their children.

The sequenced sample consisted of blood. These receptors were obtained from a boy under 18 in good health. CDR3s include the opening cysteine and the closing phenylalanine or tryptophan. A D gene is named only where the DNA matches it firmly. Only part of the rows carry a size: once, few, many, or a class if the clone is expanded.

clone size: many; D gene: TRBD1; V gene: TRBV27; J gene: TRBJ2-7; CDR3 DNA: TGTGCCAGCAGTCTGGGACAGGGTGGCGAGCAGTACTTC; CDR3 protein: CASSLGQGGEQYF
clone size: few; D gene: TRBD1; V gene: TRBV7-2; J gene: TRBJ2-7; CDR3 DNA: TGTGCCAGCATCCCTCGGACAGGGGCCCACGAGCAGTACTTC; CDR3 protein: CASIPRTGAHEQYF
clone size: NA; D gene: TRBD1; V gene: TRBV6-6; J gene: TRBJ2-7; CDR3 DNA: TGTGCCAGCAGTCACCGGGACAGTATCTACGAGCAGTACTTC; CDR3 protein: CASSHRDSIYEQYF
clone size: NA; D gene: NA; V gene: TRBV7-2; J gene: TRBJ2-5; CDR3 DNA: TGTGCCAGCAGCCCCCCGGGTGCTTACCAAGAGACCCAGTACTTC; CDR3 protein: CASSPPGAYQETQYF
clone size: few; D gene: NA; V gene: TRBV5-1; J gene: TRBJ2-7; CDR3 DNA: TGCGCCAGCAGCTCCGGGTCCGGGACTTACTACGAGCAGTACTTC; CDR3 protein: CASSSGSGTYYEQYF
clone size: NA; D gene: TRBD1; V gene: TRBV7-2; J gene: TRBJ2-7; CDR3 DNA: TGTGCCAGCAGCAAGGACAGGGGCTCCGAGCAGTACTTC; CDR3 protein: CASSKDRGSEQYF
clone size: few; D gene: NA; V gene: TRBV7-9; J gene: TRBJ2-1; CDR3 DNA: TGTGCCAGCAGCTTTAATCGGGGAAACCTATACAATGAGCAGTTCTTC; CDR3 protein: CASSFNRGNLYNEQFF
clone size: many; D gene: NA; V gene: TRBV27; J gene: TRBJ2-5; CDR3 DNA: TGTGCCAGCAGTTTATATCCTTGGGAGACCCAGTACTTC; CDR3 protein: CASSLYPWETQYF
clone size: NA; D gene: NA; V gene: TRBV20-1; J gene: TRBJ1-1; CDR3 DNA: TGCAGTGCTAGAAACTTGAACACTGAAGCTTTCTTT; CDR3 protein: CSARNLNTEAFF
clone size: NA; D gene: NA; V gene: TRBV20-1; J gene: TRBJ2-2; CDR3 DNA: TGCAGTGCTAGAGAACGGCTTTTGAACACCGGGGAGCTGTTTTTT; CDR3 protein: CSARERLLNTGELFF
clone size: NA; D gene: NA; V gene: TRBV25-1; J gene: TRBJ2-2; CDR3 DNA: TGTGCCAGCAGTGAAGTTGTTTGGGGGGCGAACACCGGGGAGCTGTTTTTT; CDR3 protein: CASSEVVWGANTGELFF
clone size: few; D gene: NA; V gene: TRBV5-1; J gene: TRBJ1-3; CDR3 DNA: TGCGCCAGCAGCGGATCGGAGGTCGCCAGCTCTGGAAACACCATATATTTT; CDR3 protein: CASSGSEVASSGNTIYF
clone size: once; D gene: NA; V gene: TRBV5-1; J gene: TRBJ1-1; CDR3 DNA: TGCGCCAGCACCCTCACGGGGGAAAGGGACACTGAAGCTTTCTTT; CDR3 protein: CASTLTGERDTEAFF
clone size: few; D gene: NA; V gene: TRBV4-3; J gene: TRBJ1-1; CDR3 DNA: TGCGCCAGCAGCCAAGGGTACGGGACGGTGAACACTGAAGCTTTCTTT; CDR3 protein: CASSQGYGTVNTEAFF
clone size: NA; D gene: NA; V gene: TRBV28; J gene: TRBJ2-7; CDR3 DNA: TGTGCCAGCAGCCAGACGGGACCGACCTACGAGCAGTACTTC; CDR3 protein: CASSQTGPTYEQYF
clone size: NA; D gene: TRBD1; V gene: TRBV20-1; J gene: TRBJ2-7; CDR3 DNA: TGCAGTGCTAGGCTTATTGTCGGCAGGGGGTTCTCCTACGAGCAGTACTTC; CDR3 protein: CSARLIVGRGFSYEQYF
clone size: NA; D gene: NA; V gene: TRBV2; J gene: TRBJ1-4; CDR3 DNA: TGTGCCAGCAGTGCCGTGGAGGGAGTCGGTGAAAAACTGTTTTTT; CDR3 protein: CASSAVEGVGEKLFF
clone size: few; D gene: TRBD2; V gene: TRBV6-5; J gene: TRBJ2-1; CDR3 DNA: TGTGCCAGCAGTTACCCGCTAACTAGCGGGAGAAGGCATAGGCAGTTCTTC; CDR3 protein: CASSYPLTSGRRHRQFF
clone size: NA; D gene: NA; V gene: TRBV10-3; J gene: TRBJ1-4; CDR3 DNA: TGTGCCATCAGTGAGAAGGGAGCGTCGATACCTAATGAAAAACTGTTTTTT; CDR3 protein: CAISEKGASIPNEKLFF
clone size: NA; D gene: TRBD1; V gene: TRBV29-1; J gene: TRBJ1-1; CDR3 DNA: TGCAGCGGGGGACAGCGGAACACTGAAGCTTTCTTT; CDR3 protein: CSGGQRNTEAFF
clone size: few; D gene: NA; V gene: TRBV11-3; J gene: TRBJ1-2; CDR3 DNA: TGTGCCAGCAGCTTAGATGGAAATGGCTACACCTTC; CDR3 protein: CASSLDGNGYTF
clone size: NA; D gene: NA; V gene: TRBV9; J gene: TRBJ2-7; CDR3 DNA: TGTGCCAGCAGCGTAGGGCAGGGTGACTCCTACGAGCAGTACTTC; CDR3 protein: CASSVGQGDSYEQYF
clone size: NA; D gene: NA; V gene: TRBV24-1; J gene: TRBJ1-5; CDR3 DNA: TGTGCCACCAGTGATCCACAACAAAGCAATCAGCCCCAGCATTTT; CDR3 protein: CATSDPQQSNQPQHF
clone size: few; D gene: NA; V gene: TRBV6-2/TRBV6-3; J gene: TRBJ1-2; CDR3 DNA: TGTGCCAGCAGTCAGTCGGGCAGCGGCTACACCTTC; CDR3 protein: CASSQSGSGYTF
clone size: NA; D gene: NA; V gene: TRBV5-6; J gene: TRBJ1-2; CDR3 DNA: TGTGCCAGCAGCTCTACCGGGGTGAACTATGGCTACACCTTC; CDR3 protein: CASSSTGVNYGYTF
clone size: few; D gene: TRBD1; V gene: TRBV20-1; J gene: TRBJ1-5; CDR3 DNA: TGCAGTGCTAGAGATCAGGAGGGGGCGCATCAGCCCCAGCATTTT; CDR3 protein: CSARDQEGAHQPQHF
clone size: NA; D gene: TRBD1; V gene: TRBV27; J gene: TRBJ2-1; CDR3 DNA: TGTGCCAGCAGTCTAACGACAGGGATAGGCGAGCAGTTCTTC; CDR3 protein: CASSLTTGIGEQFF
clone size: few; D gene: TRBD2; V gene: TRBV27; J gene: TRBJ2-1; CDR3 DNA: TGTGCCAGCAGCCTAGGTCGGCTAGCGGGGGAGCAGTTCTTC; CDR3 protein: CASSLGRLAGEQFF
clone size: NA; D gene: NA; V gene: TRBV4-3; J gene: TRBJ1-6; CDR3 DNA: TGCGCCAGCAGCCAAGATTGGCAGGGGCCTAATTCACCCCTCCACTTT; CDR3 protein: CASSQDWQGPNSPLHF
clone size: NA; D gene: TRBD2; V gene: TRBV10-2; J gene: TRBJ2-7; CDR3 DNA: TGCGCCAGCACACTAGCGGGGGGCTACGAGCAGTACTTC; CDR3 protein: CASTLAGGYEQYF
clone size: NA; D gene: NA; V gene: TRBV7-6; J gene: TRBJ2-1; CDR3 DNA: TGTGCCAGCAGCTTAGCGGTATGGCTTGCGGCCTACAATGAGCAGTTCTTC; CDR3 protein: CASSLAVWLAAYNEQFF
clone size: NA; D gene: NA; V gene: TRBV2; J gene: TRBJ2-7; CDR3 DNA: TGTGCCAGCAGTGAAGAACCTCGTTCCTACGAGCAGTACTTC; CDR3 protein: CASSEEPRSYEQYF
clone size: NA; D gene: NA; V gene: TRBV9; J gene: TRBJ2-4; CDR3 DNA: TGTGCCAGCAGCATTGACAGCAAAAACATTCAGTACTTC; CDR3 protein: CASSIDSKNIQYF
clone size: few; D gene: NA; V gene: TRBV5-6; J gene: TRBJ1-2; CDR3 DNA: TGTGCCAGCAGCTCATATAATACGAACTATGGCTACACCTTC; CDR3 protein: CASSSYNTNYGYTF
clone size: few; D gene: NA; V gene: TRBV12-3/TRBV12-4; J gene: TRBJ1-3; CDR3 DNA: TGTGCCAGCAGACTGAGAAACACCATATATTTT; CDR3 protein: CASRLRNTIYF
clone size: few; D gene: NA; V gene: TRBV19; J gene: TRBJ1-5; CDR3 DNA: TGTGCCAGTAGTATTGGCAGGGGCTCGGAATCGCAGCCCCAGCATTTT; CDR3 protein: CASSIGRGSESQPQHF
clone size: few; D gene: NA; V gene: TRBV10-3; J gene: TRBJ1-5; CDR3 DNA: TGTGCCATCAGTGAGAATAGCAATCAGCCCCAGCATTTT; CDR3 protein: CAISENSNQPQHF
clone size: NA; D gene: TRBD2; V gene: TRBV27; J gene: TRBJ2-1; CDR3 DNA: TGTGCCAGCAGTCGGACTAGCGGGGGGTCAGATGAGCAGTTCTTC; CDR3 protein: CASSRTSGGSDEQFF
clone size: few; D gene: NA; V gene: TRBV12-3/TRBV12-4; J gene: TRBJ1-6; CDR3 DNA: TGTGCCAGCAGTTTAGAGGCGGGGTTGGGGGCCTATAATTCACCCCTCCACTTT; CDR3 protein: CASSLEAGLGAYNSPLHF
clone size: few; D gene: TRBD2; V gene: TRBV4-3; J gene: TRBJ2-3; CDR3 DNA: TGCGCCAGCAGCCTCAGACTAGCCTCAGATACGCAGTATTTT; CDR3 protein: CASSLRLASDTQYF
clone size: NA; D gene: TRBD2; V gene: TRBV27; J gene: TRBJ2-7; CDR3 DNA: TGTGCCAGCAGTTTATCGGACGGGAGGATTTACGAGCAGTACTTC; CDR3 protein: CASSLSDGRIYEQYF
clone size: NA; D gene: TRBD2; V gene: TRBV20-1; J gene: TRBJ2-1; CDR3 DNA: TGCAGTGCTACCCCTTTTTCGGGACTAGCGGGGGGTCGGGATGAGCAGTTCTTC; CDR3 protein: CSATPFSGLAGGRDEQFF
clone size: NA; D gene: TRBD2; V gene: TRBV14; J gene: TRBJ2-7; CDR3 DNA: TGTGCCAGCAGACCGGGAGGTCTGGAGGAGCAGTACTTC; CDR3 protein: CASRPGGLEEQYF
clone size: NA; D gene: TRBD2; V gene: TRBV10-3; J gene: TRBJ2-7; CDR3 DNA: TGTGCCATCAGTGCGTCTAGCGGGAAAAGACACGAGCAGTACTTC; CDR3 protein: CAISASSGKRHEQYF
clone size: NA; D gene: NA; V gene: TRBV20-1; J gene: TRBJ1-5; CDR3 DNA: TGCAGTGCTAGAGATTGGCCAGGCCTAGAGCAGCCCCAGCATTTT; CDR3 protein: CSARDWPGLEQPQHF
clone size: few; D gene: TRBD1; V gene: TRBV20-1; J gene: TRBJ2-7; CDR3 DNA: TGCAGTGCTAGAGAGGGGGACAGGGGAGAGAGCTACGAGCAGTACTTC; CDR3 protein: CSAREGDRGESYEQYF
clone size: NA; D gene: TRBD1; V gene: TRBV7-9; J gene: TRBJ2-7; CDR3 DNA: TGTGCCAGCAGCCTCGAACCGGGACAGGGGGCTTACGAGCAGTACTTC; CDR3 protein: CASSLEPGQGAYEQYF
clone size: few; D gene: NA; V gene: TRBV10-3; J gene: TRBJ2-1; CDR3 DNA: TGTGCCATCAGTGGAGTAGCCGGGACCGCCTACAATGAGCAGTTCTTC; CDR3 protein: CAISGVAGTAYNEQFF
clone size: NA; D gene: NA; V gene: TRBV2; J gene: TRBJ1-4; CDR3 DNA: TGTGCCAGCAGTGCGGAGATGAATGAAAAACTGTTTTTT; CDR3 protein: CASSAEMNEKLFF
clone size: few; D gene: TRBD2; V gene: TRBV28; J gene: TRBJ2-5; CDR3 DNA: TGTGCCAGCAGTGGAAGTGGACTAGCGGGAAACCAAGAGACCCAGTACTTC; CDR3 protein: CASSGSGLAGNQETQYF